Sequencing of this T cell receptor beta chain was carried out in a study of T cell changes during pregnancy in multiple sclerosis. Measured with immunoSEQ multiplex PCR; TCRdb has only the in-frame clones, and not every one. The repertoire has about 47,000 clones, around 90% of them found once; the top ten carry around 2%. CDR3 size: 16 residues. V gave up 3 bases and J gave up 1 base, with 14 bases separating them. Looked up from germline, CDR1 is SGHRS and CDR2 is YFSETQ. The chain is built from TRBV5-1 and TRBJ2-1, with a possible D match to TRBD2 (6 bases). This clonotype was obtained from a female donor with multiple sclerosis, enrolled in a pregnancy study. Material: peripheral blood, obtained in the first trimester of pregnancy. DNA for the CDR3: TGCGCCAGCAGCTCAACTAGCTCCAGGTCCTACAATGAGCAGTTCTTC. Amino acids: CASSSTSSRSYNEQFF.